The 14 T cell receptor beta chains below were found in one sample sequenced in a study of T cells in Graves' hyperthyroidism and ophthalmopathy. Using RNA transcripts as the source, TCR beta CDR3 regions were amplified. An initial round of RT-PCR targeting the TCR CDR3 relied on the HTBI primer set. TCRdb fed the multiplex PCR reads into MiXCR, producing one record per CDR3 protein. Of about 400,000 distinct CDR3 sequences in the sample, about 15% were seen once. Sequencing was done on a sample of blood. The receptors here all came from a woman between 18 and 29 years old with Graves' hyperthyroidism that later progressed to Graves' ophthalmopathy.

Ten or more counts support this clonotype. The CDR3 sequence: CASSLKGGGNTEAFF. CDR3 nucleotide sequence: TGTGCCAGCAGCTTGAAAGGAGGGGGGAACACTGAAGCTTTCTTT. This chain uses TRBV7-9 with TRBJ1-1; D is perhaps TRBD1 (6 bases). The germline V gene has CDR1 SEHNR and CDR2 FQNEAQ (reference sequence). Trimming removed 3 bases from V and 1 base from J, with 12 bases in between. The CDR3 runs to 15 residues.

This clonotype has only a few counts. This rearrangement joins TRBV6-2 or TRBV6-3 to TRBJ2-1, with D hard to call. V was clipped by 6 bases and J by 0 bases, with 18 bases between them. CDR3 size: 17 residues. The germline V gene has CDR1 MNHEY and CDR2 SVGEGT. CDR3 in amino acids: CASRTQIGPSSYNEQFF. In DNA, the CDR3 is TGTGCCAGCAGGACCCAAATCGGGCCGAGCTCCTACAATGAGCAGTTCTTC.

This clonotype was counted once. The gene calls are TRBV12-3 or TRBV12-4 and TRBJ2-2, with D tentatively TRBD1 (5 bases). The CDR3 is made up of 15 amino acids. The ends were cut back, 1 base at V and 6 bases at J, with 12 bases in the middle. CDR3 residues: CASSLDPGSAGELFF. DNA of the CDR3: TGTGCCAGCAGTTTAGATCCAGGGTCTGCCGGGGAGCTGTTTTTT.

The table lists this clonotype with a few counts. The chain couples TRBV6-1 to TRBJ1-6, with D possibly TRBD1 on 5 matching bases. The V end was cut by 6 bases, the J end by 0 bases, with 12 bases between. From germline, CDR1 is MNHNS and CDR2 SASEGT. CDR3 size: 16 residues. The CDR3 nucleotides read TGTGCCAGCAGAAGAAGGGGCCCCTCCTATAATTCACCCCTCCACTTT. Its protein is CASRRRGPSYNSPLHF.

To note about this clonotype: With a much larger clone just one base away, this may be a read error. In this CDR3 the conserved last residue, phenylalanine or tryptophan, is missing, so a read error is likely. The gene calls are TRBV6-1 and TRBJ1-4; D possibly corresponds to TRBD1 (5 bases). Germline lookup yields CDR1 MNHNS and CDR2 SASEGT. This CDR3 has 14 amino acids. V dropped 8 bases and J dropped 4 bases, with 14 bases sitting between them. CDR3: CASSSGRVNEKLFL. CDR3 DNA: TGTGCCAGCTCCTCAGGGAGGGTTAATGAAAAACTGTTTCTT.

The chain couples TRBV6-1 to TRBJ2-1; D tentatively reads TRBD1 or TRBD2 (6 bases each). Trimming removed 6 bases from V and 6 bases from J, with 18 bases in between. The CDR3 runs to 15 residues. Germline V gene sequence: CDR1 MNHNS, CDR2 SASEGT. The CDR3 DNA reads as TGTGCCAGCAGCCCCCGAGGGGGAGGTTTCAATGAGCAGTTCTTC. It encodes CASSPRGGGFNEQFF.

This clonotype was seen at least ten times. This chain joins TRBV12-3 or TRBV12-4 and TRBJ1-5, with 8 bases lining up with TRBD1. V was pared by 5 bases and J by 5 bases, with 5 bases of the junction left unmatched. The CDR3 loop spans 14 amino acids. DNA of the CDR3: TGTGCCAGCAGTCTACGGGACAGGCATCAGCCCCAGCATTTT. Its protein product is CASSLRDRHQPQHF.

This clonotype was detected only a few times. CDR3: CASSLVGKSSYEQYF. As DNA, the CDR3 is TGTGCCAGCAGCTTAGTGGGTAAAAGCTCCTACGAGCAGTACTTC. The chain couples TRBV11-2 to TRBJ2-7; D ambiguous. CDR1 and CDR2 (germline): SGHAT, FQNNGV. This CDR3 is built from 15 residues. Trimming stripped 1 base from V and 0 bases from J, with 10 bases between.

This clonotype occurred many times. The genes are TRBV28 and TRBJ1-1; D is possibly TRBD1 (5 bases). Trimming pared 7 bases from V and 5 bases from J, leaving 14 bases between. CDR1 is MDHEN, CDR2 SYDVKM, per germline. This CDR3 spans 13 amino acids. Written as DNA, the CDR3 is TGTGCCAGCACCCCAAGTCGGGGGACTGAAGCTTTCTTT. Its protein product is CASTPSRGTEAFF.

This clonotype has a count of ten or more. The CDR3 DNA reads as TGTGCCAGCAGTCCCGGGACAACTAATTCACCCCTCCACTTT. Translated: CASSPGTTNSPLHF. The V gene is TRBV27, the J gene TRBJ1-6, with TRBD1 as a possible D gene (6 bases). The CDR3 covers 14 residues. The V end was cut by 5 bases, the J end by 6 bases, with 11 bases between. Germline CDR1 and CDR2: MNHEY and SMNVEV (reference sequence).

Details on this clonotype: This may stem from a read error, because a much larger clone lies one nucleotide away. The V gene is TRBV2, the J gene TRBJ1-4, with D possibly being TRBD1 (6 bases). The CDR3 contains 17 residues. Trimming stripped 2 bases from V and 8 bases from J, with 21 bases between. In germline, CDR1 is SNHLY, CDR2 FYNNEI. CDR3 protein: CASSEPEGQGISEKLFF. Here the CDR3 DNA reads TGTGCCAGCAGTGAACCAGAGGGGCAGGGGATTTCCGAAAAACTGTTTTTT.

This clonotype was seen only a few times. This chain uses TRBV6-1 with TRBJ2-5; 10 bases are shared with TRBD2. The CDR3 totals 16 residues. The V gene's germline CDR1 is MNHNS and CDR2 SASEGT. The V and J ends lost 5 bases and 2 bases, in that order; junction bases with no gene match: 8. Written as DNA, the CDR3 is TGTGCCAGCAGTCTCTGGCATAGCGGGAGGCAAGAGACCCAGTACTTC. It is translated as CASSLWHSGRQETQYF.

The V gene is TRBV28, the J gene TRBJ2-7, with 8 bases fitting TRBD2. Germline CDR1 MDHEN, CDR2 SYDVKM. Trimming at V came to 5 bases and at J to 2 bases, leaving 5 bases not matched to a gene. CDR3 length: 14 residues. The CDR3 loop is CASSLSGDPYEQYF. The CDR3 DNA is TGTGCCAGCAGTCTTAGCGGGGACCCCTACGAGCAGTACTTC.

This clonotype was detected many times. The chain links TRBV12-3 or TRBV12-4 to TRBJ2-3; a possible D gene is TRBD2 (6 bases). V lost 6 bases, J lost 0 bases, and 13 bases lay in between. The CDR3 length is 15 residues. The CDR3 sequence: CASSSGSVSTDTQYF. The CDR3 nucleotides read TGTGCCAGCAGCTCCGGGAGCGTGAGCACAGATACGCAGTATTTT.